This TCR beta chain was profiled in a study of T cell changes during pregnancy in multiple sclerosis. Method: immunoSEQ multiplex PCR; TCRdb's copy keeps in-frame clones and lacks some. The sample carries about 33,000 clones, about nine tenths recorded once. The CDR3 spans 15 residues. Germline CDR1 and CDR2: SGHDT and YYEEEE. Sequencing used CD4+ T cells from peripheral blood mononuclear cells, obtained in the second trimester of pregnancy. The clonotype originates from a female donor in good health, enrolled as a control in a pregnancy study. This chain connects TRBV5-6 to TRBJ2-5; 10 bases line up with TRBD1. TRBJ2-7 matches the DNA end more closely, so the J call is doubtful. This chain's CDR3 is CASSLSGTGAYEQYF. CDR3 bases: TGTGCCAGCAGCTTGAGTGGGACAGGGGCCTACGAGCAGTACTTC.